A selection of T cell receptor beta chains follows, all from one sample in a study of blood T cell repertoires in COVID-19. Sequencing used immunoSEQ multiplex PCR; TCRdb keeps in-frame clones, though not all of them. Of a few hundred thousand clones listed, 70% to 85% are singletons. The sample was PBMCs or T cells enriched from blood (not recorded which). These receptors originate from a woman in her sixties who had recovered from COVID-19. CDR3s include the opening cysteine and the closing phenylalanine or tryptophan. Fields, in order: V gene, clone size, J gene, D gene, CDR3 protein, CDR3 DNA. A D gene is named only where the DNA matches it firmly. Some rows mark clone size as missing; the rest say once, few, many or name a class of expanded clone.

V gene: TRBV4-1
clone size: -
J gene: TRBJ1-3
D gene: -
CDR3 protein: CASSLGGSGNTIYF
CDR3 DNA: TGCGCCAGCAGCCTTGGCGGCTCTGGAAACACCATATATTTT

V gene: TRBV18
clone size: -
J gene: TRBJ2-5
D gene: TRBD1
CDR3 protein: CASSGSGGNGETQYF
CDR3 DNA: TGTGCCAGCTCAGGGTCAGGGGGCAATGGAGAGACCCAGTACTTC

V gene: TRBV10-3
clone size: -
J gene: TRBJ1-4
D gene: -
CDR3 protein: CAISESIEASEKLFF
CDR3 DNA: TGTGCCATCAGTGAGTCCATAGAGGCATCTGAAAAACTGTTTTTT

V gene: TRBV7-9
clone size: -
J gene: TRBJ1-1
D gene: -
CDR3 protein: CASIPGEAFF
CDR3 DNA: TGTGCCAGCATCCCGGGGGAAGCTTTCTTT

V gene: TRBV5-1
clone size: -
J gene: TRBJ1-1
D gene: -
CDR3 protein: CASSLRDGRTAFF
CDR3 DNA: TGCGCCAGCAGCCTGCGGGACGGCCGGACGGCTTTCTTT

V gene: TRBV3-1/TRBV3-2
clone size: -
J gene: TRBJ2-1
D gene: TRBD2
CDR3 protein: CASSLGGGTRNNEQFF
CDR3 DNA: TGTGCCAGCAGCCTCGGAGGGGGGACTAGAAACAATGAGCAGTTCTTC

V gene: TRBV7-2
clone size: -
J gene: TRBJ1-1
D gene: -
CDR3 protein: CASSSNSGNTEAFF
CDR3 DNA: TGTGCCAGCAGCTCTAACAGTGGGAACACTGAAGCTTTCTTT

V gene: TRBV10-3
clone size: once
J gene: TRBJ1-5
D gene: -
CDR3 protein: CAISEQINQPQHF
CDR3 DNA: TGTGCCATCAGTGAACAGATTAATCAGCCCCAGCATTTT

V gene: TRBV11-3
clone size: -
J gene: TRBJ2-7
D gene: TRBD1
CDR3 protein: CASSQEGQGSYEQYF
CDR3 DNA: TGTGCCAGCAGCCAGGAGGGACAGGGCTCCTACGAGCAGTACTTC

V gene: TRBV19
clone size: -
J gene: TRBJ1-4
D gene: TRBD1
CDR3 protein: CASSIPGGGQLFF
CDR3 DNA: TGTGCCAGTAGTATCCCAGGGGGAGGTCAACTGTTTTTT

V gene: TRBV19
clone size: -
J gene: TRBJ2-1
D gene: -
CDR3 protein: CASSISGSLNEQFF
CDR3 DNA: TGTGCCAGTAGTATTTCAGGCAGCCTCAATGAGCAGTTCTTC

V gene: TRBV5-6
clone size: -
J gene: TRBJ2-5
D gene: -
CDR3 protein: CASSSVVQETQYF
CDR3 DNA: TGTGCCAGCAGCTCCGTAGTACAAGAGACCCAGTACTTC

V gene: TRBV6-5
clone size: -
J gene: TRBJ2-5
D gene: TRBD2
CDR3 protein: CASRGGLAGEETQYF
CDR3 DNA: TGTGCCAGCAGGGGGGGACTAGCGGGAGAGGAGACCCAGTACTTC

V gene: TRBV30
clone size: -
J gene: TRBJ1-2
D gene: -
CDR3 protein: CAWSTSNAAHGYTF
CDR3 DNA: TGTGCCTGGAGTACCAGTAACGCGGCCCATGGCTACACCTTC

V gene: TRBV5-1
clone size: -
J gene: TRBJ2-5
D gene: TRBD2
CDR3 protein: CASSSGLAGEETQYF
CDR3 DNA: TGCGCCAGCAGCTCGGGACTAGCGGGGGAAGAGACCCAGTACTTC

V gene: TRBV2
clone size: -
J gene: TRBJ2-1
D gene: TRBD2
CDR3 protein: CASRPGLAGVGEQFF
CDR3 DNA: TGTGCCAGCCGCCCCGGACTAGCGGGAGTGGGTGAGCAGTTCTTC

V gene: TRBV19
clone size: -
J gene: TRBJ2-7
D gene: -
CDR3 protein: CASSMGAAYEQYF
CDR3 DNA: TGTGCCAGTAGTATGGGGGCCGCCTACGAGCAGTACTTC

V gene: TRBV7-2
clone size: -
J gene: TRBJ1-1
D gene: -
CDR3 protein: CASSLDRVGEAFF
CDR3 DNA: TGTGCCAGCAGCTTAGACAGAGTGGGTGAAGCTTTCTTT

V gene: TRBV7-2
clone size: -
J gene: TRBJ2-3
D gene: -
CDR3 protein: CASSSRGGSADTQYF
CDR3 DNA: TGTGCCAGCAGTAGCCGGGGTGGGAGCGCAGATACGCAGTATTTT

V gene: TRBV3-1/TRBV3-2
clone size: -
J gene: TRBJ1-5
D gene: TRBD1
CDR3 protein: CASSQDGGQGGQPQHF
CDR3 DNA: TGTGCCAGCAGCCAAGATGGAGGACAGGGGGGACAGCCCCAGCATTTT

V gene: TRBV29-1
clone size: -
J gene: TRBJ2-1
D gene: TRBD2
CDR3 protein: CSVDNGRAHEQFF
CDR3 DNA: TGCAGCGTTGACAACGGGAGGGCCCATGAGCAGTTCTTC

V gene: TRBV11-2
clone size: once
J gene: TRBJ2-3
D gene: -
CDR3 protein: CASSLDPQGLNTQYF
CDR3 DNA: TGTGCCAGCAGCTTAGATCCCCAGGGGCTAAATACGCAGTATTTT

V gene: TRBV6-5
clone size: -
J gene: TRBJ2-7
D gene: -
CDR3 protein: CASYTGTRKNEQYF
CDR3 DNA: TGTGCCAGCTATACCGGGACAAGGAAAAACGAGCAGTACTTC

V gene: TRBV10-3
clone size: once
J gene: TRBJ1-1
D gene: TRBD1
CDR3 protein: CAIEGAMNTEAFF
CDR3 DNA: TGTGCCATCGAGGGGGCCATGAACACTGAAGCTTTCTTT

V gene: TRBV11-2
clone size: -
J gene: TRBJ2-5
D gene: TRBD2
CDR3 protein: CASSWGASGQETQYF
CDR3 DNA: TGTGCCAGCAGCTGGGGGGCTAGCGGGCAAGAGACCCAGTACTTC

V gene: TRBV7-2
clone size: -
J gene: TRBJ2-7
D gene: TRBD1
CDR3 protein: CASSPHRGLSIYEQYF
CDR3 DNA: TGTGCCAGCAGCCCGCACAGGGGGCTATCCATCTACGAGCAGTACTTC

V gene: TRBV21-1
clone size: -
J gene: TRBJ1-4
D gene: -
CDR3 protein: CASSRGRPNEKLFF
CDR3 DNA: TGTGCCAGCAGCAGAGGCAGACCTAATGAAAAACTGTTTTTT

V gene: TRBV11-2
clone size: -
J gene: TRBJ2-3
D gene: TRBD2
CDR3 protein: CASSLVASGEHTQYF
CDR3 DNA: TGTGCCAGCAGCTTAGTAGCTAGCGGGGAACATACGCAGTATTTT

V gene: TRBV5-1
clone size: once
J gene: TRBJ2-7
D gene: -
CDR3 protein: CASSLGLDLGEQYF
CDR3 DNA: TGCGCCAGCAGCTTGGGGTTAGACCTAGGCGAGCAGTACTTC

V gene: TRBV5-6
clone size: -
J gene: TRBJ1-2
D gene: TRBD1
CDR3 protein: CASSIGTGYGYTF
CDR3 DNA: TGTGCCAGCAGCATCGGGACAGGGTATGGCTACACCTTC

V gene: TRBV10-3
clone size: -
J gene: TRBJ2-1
D gene: TRBD2
CDR3 protein: CAITSGSGNEQFF
CDR3 DNA: TGTGCCATCACTAGCGGGAGCGGCAATGAGCAGTTCTTC

V gene: TRBV9
clone size: -
J gene: TRBJ2-3
D gene: -
CDR3 protein: CASSGGQSTDTQYF
CDR3 DNA: TGTGCCAGCAGCGGAGGACAGAGCACAGATACGCAGTATTTT

V gene: TRBV19
clone size: -
J gene: TRBJ1-1
D gene: -
CDR3 protein: CASTSPGGHGTEAFF
CDR3 DNA: TGTGCCAGTACCTCACCGGGGGGGCATGGTACTGAAGCTTTCTTT

V gene: TRBV7-9
clone size: -
J gene: TRBJ2-7
D gene: -
CDR3 protein: CASSFSGSTYEQYF
CDR3 DNA: TGTGCCAGCAGCTTTTCAGGGTCCACCTACGAGCAGTACTTC

V gene: TRBV19
clone size: -
J gene: TRBJ1-1
D gene: -
CDR3 protein: CASSRPPAGTEAFF
CDR3 DNA: TGTGCCAGTAGTCGCCCCCCGGCGGGTACTGAAGCTTTCTTT

V gene: TRBV4-1
clone size: -
J gene: TRBJ1-5
D gene: TRBD1
CDR3 protein: CASSQVGQGSRQPQHF
CDR3 DNA: TGCGCCAGCAGCCAAGTAGGACAGGGGAGTCGCCAGCCCCAGCATTTT

V gene: TRBV7-2
clone size: -
J gene: TRBJ2-7
D gene: TRBD1
CDR3 protein: CASSLAPGGEQYF
CDR3 DNA: TGTGCCAGCAGCTTAGCCCCAGGGGGCGAGCAGTACTTC

V gene: TRBV19
clone size: -
J gene: TRBJ1-5
D gene: -
CDR3 protein: CGAGVGRDQPQHF
CDR3 DNA: TGTGGCGCGGGGGTGGGGCGGGATCAGCCCCAGCATTTT

V gene: TRBV27
clone size: -
J gene: TRBJ2-3
D gene: TRBD2
CDR3 protein: CASSLLAGVITQYF
CDR3 DNA: TGTGCCAGCAGTTTACTAGCGGGAGTAATTACGCAGTATTTT

V gene: TRBV9
clone size: -
J gene: TRBJ2-1
D gene: -
CDR3 protein: CASSPRTDFNNEQFF
CDR3 DNA: TGTGCCAGCAGCCCCCGGACAGATTTCAACAATGAGCAGTTCTTC

V gene: TRBV30
clone size: once
J gene: TRBJ2-3
D gene: -
CDR3 protein: CAWSSGTSTDTQYF
CDR3 DNA: TGTGCCTGGAGTTCAGGGACTAGCACAGATACGCAGTATTTT

V gene: TRBV5-6
clone size: -
J gene: TRBJ1-2
D gene: -
CDR3 protein: CASSSVAGDGYTF
CDR3 DNA: TGTGCCAGCAGCTCCGTGGCGGGGGATGGCTACACCTTC

V gene: TRBV4-1
clone size: -
J gene: TRBJ1-3
D gene: TRBD1
CDR3 protein: CASSQERGLSGNTIYF
CDR3 DNA: TGCGCCAGCAGCCAAGAAAGGGGGCTATCTGGAAACACCATATATTTT

V gene: TRBV5-5
clone size: -
J gene: TRBJ1-4
D gene: TRBD1
CDR3 protein: CASRRTGGDPEKLFF
CDR3 DNA: TGTGCCAGCAGAAGGACAGGGGGCGATCCTGAAAAACTGTTTTTT

V gene: TRBV10-3
clone size: -
J gene: TRBJ2-7
D gene: TRBD2
CDR3 protein: CAISAREGLEQYF
CDR3 DNA: TGTGCCATCAGTGCTCGGGAGGGACTTGAGCAGTACTTC

V gene: TRBV4-3
clone size: -
J gene: TRBJ1-4
D gene: -
CDR3 protein: CASSRRTEAEKLFF
CDR3 DNA: TGCGCCAGCAGCCGACGGACAGAAGCGGAAAAACTGTTTTTT

V gene: TRBV7-9
clone size: -
J gene: TRBJ2-2
D gene: -
CDR3 protein: CASSLEFGLKKNTGELFF
CDR3 DNA: TGTGCCAGCAGCTTAGAGTTTGGACTGAAAAAGAACACCGGGGAGCTGTTTTTT